One and the same sample provided the 22 T cell receptor beta chains below, sequenced in a study of early T cells in non-severe SARS-CoV-2 infection (dated by TCRdb to the early 2020s). The library was produced with 5' RACE. TCRdb shows the sequencer as NextSeq 500. Starting from the raw public reads, TCRdb applied fastp trimming at Q25, assembled clones with MiXCR and retained in-frame beta chains. Every distinct CDR3 protein forms one entry, paired with its most common genes and DNA. For this sample there are some 49,000 distinct CDR3 sequences; 12% appear just once. The leading ten clones occupy about 9.7% of the sample. Sequencing was carried out using whole blood. The receptors derive from an adult who was a healthcare worker with PCR-confirmed SARS-CoV-2 infection or an uninfected control (not recorded which).

Many counts were recorded for this clonotype. This chain joins TRBV14 and TRBJ2-1; a possible D gene is TRBD2 (5 bases). Germline V CDR1 and CDR2: SGHDN, FVKESK. Deletions cut 1 base from V and 0 bases from J, with 13 bases between. This CDR3 region has 17 residues. CDR3 sequence: CASSQGWGESSYNEQFF. CDR3 nucleotide sequence: TGTGCCAGCAGCCAAGGCTGGGGAGAGAGCTCCTACAATGAGCAGTTCTTC.

This chain uses TRBV29-1 with TRBJ2-2; 11 bases agree with TRBD2. The V segment lost 5 bases and the J segment 1 base; nucleotides outside the gene matches: 6. The CDR3 extends over 16 amino acids. Germline CDR1 and CDR2: SQVTM and ANQGSEA. DNA of the CDR3: TGCAGCGTTACTAGCGGGAGATCAAAGAACACCGGGGAGCTGTTTTTT. Protein: CSVTSGRSKNTGELFF.

This clonotype appeared a single time. The chain joins TRBV28 to TRBJ2-1; 11 nucleotides line up with TRBD1. The trim removed 5 bases at V and 9 bases at J, leaving 6 bases unmatched. Germline V gene lookup returns CDR1 MDHEN and CDR2 SYDVKM. This CDR3 region has 14 residues. The CDR3 sequence is CASSTGDRGFEQFF. CDR3 nucleotide sequence: TGTGCCAGCAGTACCGGGGACAGGGGGTTTGAGCAGTTCTTC.

This clonotype was observed a handful of times. The chain carries TRBV5-1 and TRBJ2-5, with 10 bases aligning to TRBD2. The V gene end was trimmed by 1 base and the J gene end by 4 bases; junction bases not matched to a gene: 13. There are 18 residues in the CDR3. Germline lookup yields CDR1 SGHRS and CDR2 YFSETQ. CDR3 sequence (DNA): TGCGCCAGCAGCTTGCCTACATCTGCTAGCGGGAGAGGAGAGACCCAGTACTTC. This translates into CASSLPTSASGRGETQYF.

The chain has TRBV27 and TRBJ2-7; D may be TRBD2 (6 bases). Trimming stripped 0 bases from V and 2 bases from J, with 14 bases between. CDR1 MNHEY and CDR2 SMNVEV come from the germline V gene (reference sequence). This CDR3 region has 16 residues. CDR3 in amino acids: CASSLSDAGYTYEQYF. The CDR3 DNA reads as TGTGCCAGCAGTTTATCCGACGCGGGGTACACCTACGAGCAGTACTTC.

This clonotype was counted at least ten times. J is TRBJ2-5 and V is TRBV13, with 13 bases that match TRBD2. Per germline, CDR1 PRHDT and CDR2 FYEKMQ (reference sequence). The CDR3 totals 18 residues. V trimming: 3 bases; J trimming: 6 bases; junction bases outside the gene matches: 13. CDR3 coding DNA: TGTGCCAGCAGCTTGAGGAAGGGACTAGCGGGGAGGATGCAGACCCAGTACTTC. It translates to CASSLRKGLAGRMQTQYF.

This clonotype appeared many times. This chain links TRBV7-6 with TRBJ2-2; weak D call: TRBD2 (5 bases). Germline CDR1 SGHVS, CDR2 FNYEAQ. CDR3 size: 19 residues. Trimming cost V 4 bases and J 5 bases, with 26 bases left between them. The CDR3 sequence is CASSSRPLARLAETGELFF. The CDR3 nucleotides are TGTGCCAGCAGCTCGCGACCTCTAGCTAGGCTAGCTGAAACCGGGGAGCTGTTTTTT.

Many counts were recorded for this clonotype. This sequence joins TRBV20-1 and TRBJ1-1, with D perhaps matching TRBD1 (6 bases). The CDR3 has 14 amino acids. Trimming took off 5 bases at V and 0 bases at J, with 13 bases between the two ends. From germline, CDR1 is DFQATT and CDR2 SNEGSKA (reference sequence). CDR3 bases: TGCAGTGCTGGCGGGGGCCCCATGAACACTGAAGCTTTCTTT. It encodes CSAGGGPMNTEAFF.

This clonotype came up many times. The V call is TRBV10-1, the J call TRBJ1-2; TRBD1 matches 7 bases. The trim removed 5 bases at V and 4 bases at J, leaving 7 bases unmatched. This CDR3 has 14 residues. Germline-derived CDR1 and CDR2 are WNHNN and SYGVQD (reference sequence). CDR3 DNA sequence: TGCGCCAGCAGTCCGACAGGGAACTTCTATGGCTACACCTTC. It specifies CASSPTGNFYGYTF.

This clonotype is labeled medium-sized. J is TRBJ2-3 and V is TRBV27, with D unclear. Looked up from germline, CDR1 is MNHEY and CDR2 is SMNVEV (reference sequence). The length of the CDR3 is 13 residues. Between the trimmed V and J ends, which lost 7 bases and 6 bases, there was a span of 14 bases. As DNA, the CDR3 is TGTGCCAGCACCGGATCAGCGAGTGATACGCAGTATTTT. This codes for CASTGSASDTQYF.

This clonotype was counted only a few times. J is TRBJ1-1 and V is TRBV6-5; TRBD1 matches at 7 bases. The trim removed 0 bases at V and 5 bases at J, leaving 9 bases unmatched. The CDR3 consists of 16 residues. Looked up from germline, CDR1 is MNHEY and CDR2 is SVGAGI. Here the CDR3 DNA reads TGTGCCAGCAGTTACTCGATCACAGGGGTGAGGACTGAAGCTTTCTTT. It specifies CASSYSITGVRTEAFF.

Only a few counts were recorded for this clonotype. The chain employs TRBV28 and TRBJ2-4, with D maybe TRBD1 (5 bases). From germline, CDR1 is MDHEN and CDR2 SYDVKM. The CDR3 is made up of 15 amino acids. The V gene lost 5 bases and the J gene lost 3 bases, with 14 bases spanning the gap. The CDR3 coding sequence is TGTGCCAGCAGTCACCGCAGGGATGGCAAAAACATTCAGTACTTC. Amino acids: CASSHRRDGKNIQYF.

This clonotype was seen a handful of times. The CDR3 DNA reads as TGTGCCAGCTCACCACCGTTAGGCCTCTCGACTGGCTACACCTTC. Amino acids: CASSPPLGLSTGYTF. V usage is TRBV18 and J usage is TRBJ1-2; D remains ambiguous. The CDR3 runs 15 residues. Germline CDR1 reads KGHSH; CDR2 reads LQKENI. V lost 0 bases and J 7 bases, leaving 15 bases between the germline ends.

This clonotype was recorded many times. The genes are TRBV12-3 or TRBV12-4 and TRBJ1-1; D unclear. Trimming shortened V by 1 base and J by 3 bases, and 3 bases separated the two germline ends. The CDR3 covers 12 residues. The DNA of the CDR3 is TGTGCCAGCAGTTTAGGATACACTGAAGCTTTCTTT. Translated, it gives CASSLGYTEAFF.

The chain joins TRBV11-3 to TRBJ2-1, with 11 bases that match TRBD2. Germline loops: CDR1 SGHNT, CDR2 YENEEA. The junction had 9 bases not matched to a gene; V was cut back by 1 base and J by 4 bases. The CDR3 is 18 amino acids. The CDR3 DNA reads TGTGCCAGCAGCTTAGCGGCTAGCGGGGGGTTCGTGTACAATGAGCAGTTCTTC. This codes for CASSLAASGGFVYNEQFF. The whole variable domain, remainder taken from reference TRBV11-3 and TRBJ2-1, is EAGVVQSPRYKIIEKKQPVAFWCNPISGHNTLYWYLQNLGQGPELLIRYENEEAVDDSQLPKDRFSAERLKGVDSTLKIQPAELGDSAVYLCASSLAASGGFVYNEQFFGPGTRLTVL.

The J gene is TRBJ2-3, the V gene TRBV7-8; TRBD2 matches 10 bases. Germline-derived CDR1 and CDR2 are SGHVS and FQNEAQ. This CDR3 is built from 12 residues. Losses at the gene ends were 8 bases for V and 5 bases for J; bases not matched to a gene: 1. CDR3 nucleotide sequence: TGTGCCAGCGCTAGCGGGAGAGATACGCAGTATTTT. This encodes CASASGRDTQYF.

Many counts were recorded for this clonotype. The genes are TRBV6-2 or TRBV6-3 and TRBJ1-1, with 7 bases aligning to TRBD1. After removal of 5 bases from V and 5 bases from J, the junction contained 5 bases not matched to a gene. This CDR3 region has 13 residues. Germline CDR1 is MNHEY and CDR2 is SVGEGT. In DNA, the CDR3 is TGTGCCAGCAGTCACCCGGACAGGACTGAAGCTTTCTTT. Translation gives CASSHPDRTEAFF.

The chain recombines TRBV28 with TRBJ1-5, with 7 bases identical to TRBD1. Germline lookup yields CDR1 MDHEN and CDR2 SYDVKM. Trimming took 4 bases from V and 3 from J; bases not matched to a gene: 9. The CDR3 runs to 16 residues. The CDR3 nucleotides are TGTGCCAGCAGTTCCGCAACAGGGGTAAACAATCAGCCCCAGCATTTT. Translating it yields CASSSATGVNNQPQHF.

This clonotype was seen repeatedly, ten times or more. This chain links TRBV28 with TRBJ1-1; no firm D call. From germline, CDR1 is MDHEN and CDR2 SYDVKM. The CDR3 contains 14 residues. V was trimmed by 5 bases and J by 0 bases, leaving 10 bases between them. This CDR3 is CASSLLWMNTEAFF. CDR3 nucleotide sequence: TGTGCCAGCAGTCTCCTATGGATGAACACTGAAGCTTTCTTT.

This clonotype was recorded many times. The V call is TRBV20-1, the J call TRBJ1-1; D is unresolved. V lost 2 bases, J lost 0 bases, and 10 bases lay in between. The CDR3 is 14 amino acids. Germline V lookup: CDR1 DFQATT, CDR2 SNEGSKA (reference sequence). The CDR3 is CSARKKVMNTEAFF. CDR3 coding DNA: TGCAGTGCTAGAAAGAAGGTTATGAACACTGAAGCTTTCTTT.

This clonotype has at least ten counts. This chain connects TRBV6-6 to TRBJ1-2; 7 positions match TRBD1. J was trimmed by 0 bases and V by 5 bases; bases with no gene match: 6. This CDR3 has 15 amino acids. Per germline, CDR1 MNHNY and CDR2 SVGAGI (reference sequence). The DNA for the CDR3 is TGTGCCAGCAGTCAAAGGGGGCCTTCTAACTATGGCTACACCTTC. This translates into CASSQRGPSNYGYTF.

This clonotype was seen ten or more times. The CDR3 spells CASSLGPGGASDYGYTF. The CDR3 nucleotides are TGTGCCAGCAGCTTAGGGCCAGGGGGCGCTTCTGACTATGGCTACACCTTC. The chain joins TRBV7-3 to TRBJ1-2; TRBD1 matches at 8 bases. The CDR3 sequence is 17 residues long. The germline V gene encodes CDR1 SGHTA and CDR2 FQGTGA. With V trimmed by 2 bases and J by 3 bases, 11 bases remained unmatched.